A selection of T cell receptor beta chains follows, all from one sample in a study of blood T cell repertoires in COVID-19. Clones were read by immunoSEQ multiplex PCR, and TCRdb kept only the in-frame ones, dropping some. The sample comprises 270,000 or so clones, 86% of which are singletons, and approximately 12% rests with the top ten. The sequencing sample was made of peripheral blood. These receptors all come from a woman aged 25 to 39 with COVID-19, enrolled during active disease. The CDR3 runs from the conserved cysteine through the conserved F or W. The D gene is left open where the match is weak. Size values are once, few and many counts, or a class for expanded clones, and some rows have none.

TRBV7-2	TRBJ2-5	.	.	CASSLGVGYPGDETQYF	TGTGCCAGCAGCTTAGGCGTTGGGTACCCCGGGGATGAGACCCAGTACTTC
TRBV2	TRBJ2-1	TRBD2	.	CASTLASGGVKDEQFF	TGTGCCAGCACCCTGGCTAGCGGGGGGGTTAAGGATGAGCAGTTCTTC
TRBV12-3/TRBV12-4	TRBJ2-7	.	.	CASSLGRPYEQYF	TGTGCCAGCAGTTTGGGCAGGCCTTACGAGCAGTACTTC
TRBV5-1	TRBJ2-1	TRBD2	once	CASSRLLTSGGTHEQFF	TGCGCCAGCAGCCGCCTCCTGACTAGCGGGGGTACACATGAGCAGTTCTTC
TRBV18	TRBJ2-7	TRBD2	few	CASSPGGGYEQYF	TGTGCCAGCTCACCGGGGGGAGGGTACGAGCAGTACTTC
TRBV4-1	TRBJ1-2	.	once	CASSQVTGPWGYTF	TGCGCCAGCAGCCAAGTAACAGGCCCTTGGGGCTACACCTTC
TRBV5-1	TRBJ2-5	TRBD1	.	CASSLTGEIQETQYF	TGCGCCAGCAGCTTGACAGGGGAAATCCAAGAGACCCAGTACTTC
TRBV5-1	TRBJ1-6	.	.	CASSLDSLQYSPLHF	TGCGCCAGCAGCCTGGACAGCCTCCAGTATTCACCCCTCCACTTT
TRBV7-5	TRBJ2-4	.	.	CVRSSHSGGYLAKNIQYF	TGTGTCAGAAGCTCACATAGCGGGGGCTATTTAGCCAAAAACATTCAGTACTTC
TRBV2	TRBJ2-7	TRBD1	once	CASSEDRGSYEQYF	TGTGCCAGCAGCGAAGACAGGGGCTCCTACGAGCAGTACTTC
TRBV2	TRBJ2-7	.	.	CASMGGGGGYEQYF	TGTGCCAGCATGGGGGGAGGGGGAGGCTACGAGCAGTACTTC
TRBV23-1	TRBJ2-2	TRBD1	.	CASSQTRPQGARTGELFF	TGCGCCAGCAGTCAAACAAGACCACAGGGGGCTCGAACCGGGGAGCTGTTTTTT
TRBV11-2	TRBJ2-1	.	.	CASSARGGVGYNEQFF	TGTGCCAGCAGCGCTCGTGGGGGCGTAGGGTACAATGAGCAGTTCTTC
TRBV5-5	TRBJ2-7	.	.	CASSLVLTYEQYF	TGTGCCAGCAGCTTGGTTCTTACCTACGAGCAGTACTTC
TRBV12-3/TRBV12-4	TRBJ2-6	.	.	CASTLTGANVLTF	TGTGCCAGCACCTTGACAGGGGCCAACGTCCTGACTTTC
TRBV29-1	TRBJ1-2	.	.	CSVGTDFNYGYTF	TGCAGCGTTGGGACAGATTTTAACTATGGCTACACCTTC
TRBV10-1	TRBJ2-7	TRBD1	.	CASSSTGAPYEQYF	TGCGCCAGCAGTTCTACAGGGGCACCCTACGAGCAGTACTTC